This paragraph reports one T cell receptor beta chain. This sample was taken from a study of blood T cell repertoires in COVID-19. Across the whole study: Recovery meant two consecutive negative NP/OP PCR tests, professional clearance, or resolved symptoms. Sources were T cells, B-cell-depleted T cells, or PBMCs; the material itself was cDNA or gDNA.

Assignments of participants to cohorts depended upon their own reported clinical history. The germline V gene encodes CDR1 SGHRS and CDR2 YFSETQ. V dropped 4 bases and J dropped 0; count of bases not matched to a gene: 3. The CDR3 covers 15 residues. As originally analysed: From reference gene primer amplification, estimates of nucleated cell counts were derived. Profiled with immunoSEQ multiplex PCR; TCRdb holds only in-frame clones, not every one. That table furnishes V, J and clone size, whereas the DNA furnished D and trimming. The data show hundreds of thousands of clones, around 87% seen once. The sequenced sample consisted of PBMCs or T cells enriched from blood (not recorded which). The TCR comes from a man between 40 and 49 years old in a cohort exposed to, infected with or recovered from COVID-19 (not recorded which). The V gene is TRBV5-1, the J gene TRBJ2-7; 11 bases map to TRBD2. The CDR3 DNA follows: TGCGCCAGCAGCGGGGGACTAGCGGCCTCCTACGAGCAGTACTTC. Protein product: CASSGGLAASYEQYF.